This TCR beta chain comes out of a study of cytomegalovirus exposure and HLA in healthy donors. Study-level findings and limits: Later, an analysis found that common viral pathogens appeared to be linked with several of the most significant clusters.

The primer mix had 60 Vbeta and 13 Jbeta primers. The data were produced by immunoSEQ multiplex PCR, yet TCRdb's version contains in-frame clones alone and is incomplete. The table lists about 41,000 clones. As to this clone: As yet, its antigen is unknown.

Each donor was nominally healthy when sampled (though unrecorded immune exposures were likely). The V end lost 7 bases, the J end lost 7 bases, and 23 bases lay between the germline ends. The CDR3 contains 16 residues. The germline CDR1 and CDR2 sequences are LNHDA and SQIVND (reference sequence). Sequencing input: PBMCs. The source is a man aged 25 to 40 in good health and CMV-seronegative. The chain couples TRBV19 to TRBJ1-5, with D uncertain. For the CDR3, the DNA is TGTGCCAGTAAAGGTGGGTCTGGGCCCCGAGCCCAGCCCCAGCATTTT. This sequence encodes CASKGGSGPRAQPQHF.